This TCR beta chain was profiled in a study of blood T cell repertoires in COVID-19. About the study: The United States, Italy and Spain provided the acute and convalescent COVID-19 samples. From T cells, B-cell-depleted T cells, or PBMCs came the material, which was cDNA or gDNA.

Per the original methods: Estimates of nucleated cell counts were drawn from the amplification of reference gene primers. Profiling relied on immunoSEQ multiplex PCR, and the TCRdb table lists in-frame clones only, not all of them. For V, J and clone size, that table is used; D and trimming come from the DNA. This sample carries 130,000 to 150,000 clones, approximately 80% of them seen once, and the ten largest clones take 10% to 15%. V lost 5 bases and J lost 6, with 12 bases in between. CDR1 LNHDA and CDR2 SQIVND come from the germline V gene (reference sequence). This CDR3 spans 13 amino acids. This sequence originates from a man aged 60-69 years with active or convalescent COVID-19. The sample taken for sequencing was peripheral blood. The V gene is TRBV19, the J gene TRBJ2-3; a weak D match, TRBD2 (5 bases). The CDR3 bases are TGTGCCAGTAGTGTCGCGGAGGTGGATACGCAGTATTTT. The encoded protein is CASSVAEVDTQYF. Full variable domain (rest looked up from reference TRBV19 and TRBJ2-3): DGGITQSPKYLFRKEGQNVTLSCEQNLNHDAMYWYRQDPGQGLRLIYYSQIVNDFQKGDIAEGYSVSREKKESFPLTVTSAQKNPTAFYLCASSVAEVDTQYFGPGTRLTVL.